Presented here are 6 T cell receptor beta chains from one specimen sequenced in a study of T cells in Graves' hyperthyroidism and ophthalmopathy. The TCR beta CDR3 regions underwent amplification using RNA transcripts as the source. Using the HTBI primer set, a first-round RT-PCR was run on the TCR CDR3. TCRdb reprocessed the multiplex PCR reads with MiXCR, giving one entry per CDR3 protein. The repertoire holds hundreds of thousands of distinct CDR3 sequences, with 17% as singletons. What was sequenced was blood. Every receptor here comes from a woman between 18 and 29 years old with Graves' ophthalmopathy.

This clonotype was observed at least ten times. The chain joins TRBV30 to TRBJ2-2; 10 nucleotides line up with TRBD2. With 5 bases clipped from V and 7 bases from J, the junction kept 7 bases outside the gene matches. Germline-derived CDR1 and CDR2 are GTSNPN and SVGIG (reference sequence). CDR3 size: 14 residues. CDR3 protein: CAWCSGRRIGELFF. The CDR3 nucleotides are TGTGCCTGGTGTAGCGGGAGGAGGATCGGGGAGCTGTTTTTT.

The J gene is TRBJ1-2, the V gene TRBV13; 8 nucleotides agree with TRBD1. There are 18 residues in the CDR3. CDR1 and CDR2 from the germline V gene are PRHDT and FYEKMQ (reference sequence). J lost 4 bases, V lost 5 bases, and 18 bases had no gene match. The CDR3 nucleotides are TGTGCCAGCAGCGGGAGGAGGGACAGGACCCTGAGTCCCTATGGCTACACCTTC. It yields the protein CASSGRRDRTLSPYGYTF.

The chain employs TRBV2 and TRBJ1-6; a possible D gene is TRBD1 (6 bases). This CDR3 has 16 amino acids. The germline CDR1 and CDR2 sequences are SNHLY and FYNNEI. The germline V and J ends were trimmed by 4 bases and 5 bases, with 15 bases remaining between them. This CDR3 is CASSGEGHQHNSPLHF. The CDR3 coding sequence is TGTGCCAGCAGTGGGGAGGGACACCAACATAATTCACCCCTCCACTTT.

Ten or more counts support this clonotype. The rearrangement uses TRBV2 and TRBJ2-7, with 11 positions matching TRBD1. J was trimmed by 4 bases and V by 5 bases; bases with no gene match: 7. CDR3 length: 15 residues. The germline CDR1 and CDR2 sequences are SNHLY and FYNNEI. CDR3: CASSLIGQGAYEQYF. CDR3 coding DNA: TGTGCCAGCAGTCTCATTGGACAGGGGGCGTACGAGCAGTACTTC.

This clonotype was detected a few times. The rearrangement joins TRBV20-1 to TRBJ2-3; D gene unclear. The CDR3 extends over 12 amino acids. The V end lost 3 bases, the J end lost 6 bases, and 10 bases lay between the germline ends. Germline lookup yields CDR1 DFQATT and CDR2 SNEGSKA (reference sequence). CDR3 DNA sequence: TGCAGTGCTAGCGGTTCCGGGGATACGCAGTATTTT. This translates into CSASGSGDTQYF.

This clonotype was recorded many times. V usage is TRBV2 and J usage is TRBJ2-5; D possibly corresponds to TRBD1 (5 bases). Germline CDR1 SNHLY, CDR2 FYNNEI. V was cut by 2 bases and J by 2 bases, with 12 bases left in between. The CDR3 has 15 residues. The CDR3 region has the DNA TGTGCCAGCAGTGAACTACAGGCGCGACAAGAGACCCAGTACTTC. As protein: CASSELQARQETQYF.